This T cell receptor beta chain emerged from a study of identical twins. The study, taken as a whole, reports: Cord blood beta clonotypes that were abundant carried fewer insertions, and memory repertoires showed no such trend.

TCRdb ran MiXCR on the 5' RACE reads and lists one entry per CDR3 protein. This sample has 1.5 million to 2 million distinct CDR3 sequences; about 30% occur once, and the top ten carry roughly 0.3%. The CDR3 is made up of 16 amino acids. V lost 6 bases and J lost 7; bases outside the gene matches: 12. A few counts support this clonotype. No antigen is known for it. Healthy Caucasians were all of the donors. The specimen sequenced was cord blood. The V and J genes are TRBV12-3 or TRBV12-4 and TRBJ1-5, with 10 bases identical to TRBD1. The TCR sequence derives from a newborn girl in good health. CDR3 sequence reads: CASSRTGTGVGQPQHF. CDR3 sequence (DNA): TGTGCCAGCAGCCGGACCGGGACAGGGGTTGGGCAGCCCCAGCATTTT.